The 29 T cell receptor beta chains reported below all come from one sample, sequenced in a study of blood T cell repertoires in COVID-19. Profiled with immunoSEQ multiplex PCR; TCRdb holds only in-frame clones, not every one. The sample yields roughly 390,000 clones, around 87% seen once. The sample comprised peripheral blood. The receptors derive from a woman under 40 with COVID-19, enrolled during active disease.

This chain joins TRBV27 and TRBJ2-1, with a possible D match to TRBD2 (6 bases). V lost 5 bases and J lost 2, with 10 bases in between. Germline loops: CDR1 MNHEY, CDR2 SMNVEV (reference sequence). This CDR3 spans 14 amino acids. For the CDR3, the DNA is TGTGCCAGCAGTCGCGGGACGACCTACAATGAGCAGTTCTTC. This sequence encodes CASSRGTTYNEQFF.

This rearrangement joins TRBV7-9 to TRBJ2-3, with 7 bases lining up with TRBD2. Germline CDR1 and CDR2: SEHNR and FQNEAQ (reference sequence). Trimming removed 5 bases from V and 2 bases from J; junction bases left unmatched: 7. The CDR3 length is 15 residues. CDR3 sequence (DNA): TGTGCCAGCAGCCCTATGGGGGGGGACACAGATACGCAGTATTTT. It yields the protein CASSPMGGDTDTQYF.

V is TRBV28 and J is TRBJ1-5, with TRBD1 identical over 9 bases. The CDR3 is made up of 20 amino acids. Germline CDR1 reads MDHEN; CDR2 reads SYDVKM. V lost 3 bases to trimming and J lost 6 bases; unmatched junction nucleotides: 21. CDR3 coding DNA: TGTGCCAGCAGTTTGGCCCCCGGGTGGGTTTACAGGGGGCGCGGTCAGCCCCAGCATTTT. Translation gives CASSLAPGWVYRGRGQPQHF.

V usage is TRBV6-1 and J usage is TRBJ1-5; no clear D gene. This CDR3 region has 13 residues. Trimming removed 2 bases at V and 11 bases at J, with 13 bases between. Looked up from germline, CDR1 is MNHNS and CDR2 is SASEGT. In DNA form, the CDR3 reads TGTGCCAGCAGTGAAACACGAGGGTTGGCCCAGCATTTT. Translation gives CASSETRGLAQHF.

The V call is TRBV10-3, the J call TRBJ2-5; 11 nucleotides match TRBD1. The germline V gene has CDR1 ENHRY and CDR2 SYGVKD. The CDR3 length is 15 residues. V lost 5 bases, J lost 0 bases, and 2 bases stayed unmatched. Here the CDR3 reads CAISRDRGDQETQYF. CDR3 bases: TGTGCCATCAGTCGGGACAGGGGGGACCAAGAGACCCAGTACTTC.

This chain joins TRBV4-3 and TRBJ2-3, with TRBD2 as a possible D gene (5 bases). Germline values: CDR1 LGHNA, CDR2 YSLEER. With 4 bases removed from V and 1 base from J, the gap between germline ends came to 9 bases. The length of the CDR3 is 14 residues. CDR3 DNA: TGCGCCAGCAGCCCGGACTTAGGCACAGATACGCAGTATTTT. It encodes CASSPDLGTDTQYF.

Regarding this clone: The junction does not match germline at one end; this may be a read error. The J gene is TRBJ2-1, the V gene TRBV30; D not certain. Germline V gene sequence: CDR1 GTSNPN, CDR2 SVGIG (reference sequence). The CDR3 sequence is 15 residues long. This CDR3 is CAWSDHSPSNNEQFF. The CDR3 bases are TGTGCCTGGAGTGACCATAGCCCCTCCAACAATGAGCAGTTCTTC.

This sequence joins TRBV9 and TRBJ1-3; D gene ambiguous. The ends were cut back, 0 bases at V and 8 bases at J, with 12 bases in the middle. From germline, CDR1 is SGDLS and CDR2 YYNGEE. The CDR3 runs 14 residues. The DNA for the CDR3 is TGTGCCAGCAGCGTAGCTAAAACCCCGGACACCATATATTTT. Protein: CASSVAKTPDTIYF.

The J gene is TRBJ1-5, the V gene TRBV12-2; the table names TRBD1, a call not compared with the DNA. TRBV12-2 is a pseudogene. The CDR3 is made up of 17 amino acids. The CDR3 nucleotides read TGTGCAAGTCGCTTGCTCGACAATGCTCACTGCAATCAGCCCCAGCATTTT. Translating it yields CASRLLDNAHCNQPQHF.

DNA of the CDR3: TGTGCCAGCATCGACAGGGTAGCCTTGAACACTGAAGCTTTCTTT. The encoded protein is CASIDRVALNTEAFF. The genes are TRBV2 and TRBJ1-1; 7 nucleotides agree with TRBD1. The CDR3 is 15 amino acids. In germline, CDR1 is SNHLY, CDR2 FYNNEI. Trimming removed 7 bases from V and 0 bases from J; junction bases left unmatched: 8.

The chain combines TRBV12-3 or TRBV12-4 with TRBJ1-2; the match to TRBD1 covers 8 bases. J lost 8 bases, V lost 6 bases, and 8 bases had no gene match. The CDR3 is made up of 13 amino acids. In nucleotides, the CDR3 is TGTGCCAGCAGACCAACAGGGGGTCAGGGCTACACCTTC. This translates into CASRPTGGQGYTF.

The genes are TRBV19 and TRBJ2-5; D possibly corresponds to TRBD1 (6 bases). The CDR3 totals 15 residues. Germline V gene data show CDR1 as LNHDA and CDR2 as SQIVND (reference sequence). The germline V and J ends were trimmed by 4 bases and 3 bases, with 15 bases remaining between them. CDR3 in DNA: TGTGCCAGTAGTAAACAGGGTGGCGAGGAAGAGACCCAGTACTTC. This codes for CASSKQGGEEETQYF.

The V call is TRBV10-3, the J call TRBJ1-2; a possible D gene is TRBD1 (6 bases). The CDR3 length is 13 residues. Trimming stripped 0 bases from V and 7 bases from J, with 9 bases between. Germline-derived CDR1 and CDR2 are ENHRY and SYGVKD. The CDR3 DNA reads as TGTGCCATCAGTGAGTCCGGGGGGGCTGGCTACACCTTC. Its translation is CAISESGGAGYTF.

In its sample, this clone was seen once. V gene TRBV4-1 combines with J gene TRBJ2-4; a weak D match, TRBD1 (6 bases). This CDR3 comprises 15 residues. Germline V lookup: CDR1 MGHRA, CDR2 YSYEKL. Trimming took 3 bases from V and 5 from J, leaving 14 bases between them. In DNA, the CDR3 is TGCGCCAGCAGCCATAAGCACAGGGCCCAAAACATTCAGTACTTC. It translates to CASSHKHRAQNIQYF.

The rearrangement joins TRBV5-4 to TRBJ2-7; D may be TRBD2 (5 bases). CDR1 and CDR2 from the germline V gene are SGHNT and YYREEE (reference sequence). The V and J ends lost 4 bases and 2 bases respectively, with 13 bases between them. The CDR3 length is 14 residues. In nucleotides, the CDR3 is TGTGCCAGCAGCCCGCTCGGGGTTGCCTACGAGCAGTACTTC. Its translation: CASSPLGVAYEQYF.

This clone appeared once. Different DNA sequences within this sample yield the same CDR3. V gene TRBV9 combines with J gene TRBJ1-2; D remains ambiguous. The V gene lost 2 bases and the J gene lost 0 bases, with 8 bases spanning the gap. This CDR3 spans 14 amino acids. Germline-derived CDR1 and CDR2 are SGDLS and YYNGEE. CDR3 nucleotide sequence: TGTGCCAGCAGCGTCGGCGGAACTAACTATGGCTACACCTTC. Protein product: CASSVGGTNYGYTF. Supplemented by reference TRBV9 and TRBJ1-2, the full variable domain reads DSGVTQTPKHLITATGQRVTLRCSPRSGDLSVYWYQQSLDQGLQFLIQYYNGEERAKGNILERFSAQQFPDLHSELNLSSLELGDSALYFCASSVGGTNYGYTFGSGTRLTVV.

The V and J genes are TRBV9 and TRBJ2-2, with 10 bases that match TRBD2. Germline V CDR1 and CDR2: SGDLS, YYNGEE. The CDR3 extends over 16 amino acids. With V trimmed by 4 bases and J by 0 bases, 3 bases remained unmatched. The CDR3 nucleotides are TGTGCCAGCAGCCTTACTAGCGGGGCGAACACCGGGGAGCTGTTTTTT. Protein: CASSLTSGANTGELFF.

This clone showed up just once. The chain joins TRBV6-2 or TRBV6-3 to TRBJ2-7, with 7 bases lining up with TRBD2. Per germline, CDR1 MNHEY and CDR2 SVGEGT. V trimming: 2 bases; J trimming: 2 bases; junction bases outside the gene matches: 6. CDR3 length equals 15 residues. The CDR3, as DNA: TGTGCCAGCAGTTACCGGGGAGGGGAACCCTACGAGCAGTACTTC. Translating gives CASSYRGGEPYEQYF.

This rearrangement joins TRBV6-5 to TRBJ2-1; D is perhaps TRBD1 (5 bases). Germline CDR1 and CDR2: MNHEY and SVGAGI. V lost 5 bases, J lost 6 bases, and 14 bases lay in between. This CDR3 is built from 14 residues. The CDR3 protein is CASSPSQGINEQFF. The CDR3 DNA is TGTGCCAGCAGTCCATCTCAGGGAATCAATGAGCAGTTCTTC.

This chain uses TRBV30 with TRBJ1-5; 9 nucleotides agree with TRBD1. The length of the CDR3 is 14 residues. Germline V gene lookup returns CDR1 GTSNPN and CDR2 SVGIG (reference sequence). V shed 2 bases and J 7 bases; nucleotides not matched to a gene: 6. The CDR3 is CAWSLGQGMQPQHF. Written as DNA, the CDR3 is TGTGCCTGGAGTCTCGGACAGGGGATGCAGCCCCAGCATTTT.

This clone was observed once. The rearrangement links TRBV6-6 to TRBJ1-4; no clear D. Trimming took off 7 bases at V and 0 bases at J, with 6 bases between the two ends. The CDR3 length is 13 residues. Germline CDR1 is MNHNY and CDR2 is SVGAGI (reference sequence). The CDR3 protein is CASKEPTNEKLFF. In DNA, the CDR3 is TGTGCCAGCAAGGAGCCAACTAATGAAAAACTGTTTTTT.

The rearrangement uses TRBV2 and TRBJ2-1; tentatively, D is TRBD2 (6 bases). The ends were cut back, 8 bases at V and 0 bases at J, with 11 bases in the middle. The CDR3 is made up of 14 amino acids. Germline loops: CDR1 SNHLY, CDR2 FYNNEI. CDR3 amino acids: CASQDGSSYNEQFF. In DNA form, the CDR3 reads TGTGCCAGCCAGGACGGGAGCTCCTACAATGAGCAGTTCTTC.

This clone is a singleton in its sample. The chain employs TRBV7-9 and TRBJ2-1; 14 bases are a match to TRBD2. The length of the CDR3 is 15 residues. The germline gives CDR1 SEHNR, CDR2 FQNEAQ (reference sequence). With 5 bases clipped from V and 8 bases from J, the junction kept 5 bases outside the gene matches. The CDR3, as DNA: TGTGCCAGCAGCCTGACTAGCGGGAGGGCCGATGAGCAGTTCTTC. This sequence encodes CASSLTSGRADEQFF.

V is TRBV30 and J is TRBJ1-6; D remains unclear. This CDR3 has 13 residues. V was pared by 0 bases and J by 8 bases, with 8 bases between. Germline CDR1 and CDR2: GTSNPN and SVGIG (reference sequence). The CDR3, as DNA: TGTGCCTGGAGTGTGGGCAGTCATTCACCCCTCCACTTT. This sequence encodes CAWSVGSHSPLHF.

The chain's CDR3 is CATHPPGQSYGYTF. The CDR3 DNA sequence: TGTGCCACCCACCCCCCGGGACAGTCGTATGGCTACACCTTC. The chain is built from TRBV2 and TRBJ1-2, with 7 bases lining up with TRBD1. This CDR3 comprises 14 residues. J was trimmed by 5 bases and V by 10 bases; bases with no gene match: 13. Germline V lookup: CDR1 SNHLY, CDR2 FYNNEI. Drawing the rest from reference TRBV2 and TRBJ1-2, the complete variable domain is EPEVTQTPSHQVTQMGQEVILRCVPISNHLYFYWYRQILGQKVEFLVSFYNNEISEKSEIFDDQFSVERPDGSNFTLKIRSTKLEDSAMYFCATHPPGQSYGYTFGSGTRLTVV.

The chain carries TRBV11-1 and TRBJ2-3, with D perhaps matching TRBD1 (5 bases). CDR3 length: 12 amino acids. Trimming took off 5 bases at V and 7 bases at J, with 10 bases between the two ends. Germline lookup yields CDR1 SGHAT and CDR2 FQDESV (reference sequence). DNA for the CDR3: TGTGCCAGCAGCCCCGACAGCCATACGCAGTATTTT. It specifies CASSPDSHTQYF.

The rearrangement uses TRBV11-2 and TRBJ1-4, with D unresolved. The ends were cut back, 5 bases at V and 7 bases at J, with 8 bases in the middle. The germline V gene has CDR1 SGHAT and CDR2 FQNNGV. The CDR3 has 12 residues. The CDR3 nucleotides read TGTGCCAGCAGCCGACTAGGTGAAAAACTGTTTTTT. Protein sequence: CASSRLGEKLFF.

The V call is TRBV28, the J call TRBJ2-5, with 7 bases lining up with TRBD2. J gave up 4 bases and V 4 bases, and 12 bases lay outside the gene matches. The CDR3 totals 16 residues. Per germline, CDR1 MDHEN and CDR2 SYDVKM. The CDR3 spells CASSSAPLGGRETQYF. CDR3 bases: TGTGCCAGCAGTTCCGCCCCCTTGGGGGGGAGAGAGACCCAGTACTTC.

The CDR3 sequence is CASSSPGTGGQEQYF. Written as DNA, the CDR3 is TGTGCCAGCAGTTCCCCCGGGACAGGGGGCCAAGAGCAGTACTTC. V gene TRBV28 combines with J gene TRBJ2-7; 12 nucleotides line up with TRBD1. Germline V gene data show CDR1 as MDHEN and CDR2 as SYDVKM. The CDR3 is 15 residues long. Losses at the gene ends were 4 bases for V and 7 bases for J; bases not matched to a gene: 8.